The entry that follows covers one T cell receptor beta chain sequence. What it binds is unknown. A read error may produce the germline difference seen at one junction end. CDR3 size: 13 residues. CDR1 is MNHEY, CDR2 SVGEGT, per germline. These data belong to a study of response to subunit inactivated influenza vaccine. TCRdb processed the RT-PCR reads anew with MiXCR; each CDR3 protein has one entry. Seen here are roughly 760,000 distinct CDR3 sequences, 21% observed once, and the top ten hold about a tenth. Overall study results and limits: Authors proposed each seasonal influenza vaccination draws in few new T cells.

The TCR was taken from a man between 45 and 60 years old who received an inactivated influenza vaccine. Source: PBMCs from blood, taken 5 days after vaccination. The chain uses TRBV6-2 or TRBV6-3 and TRBJ1-2; D is unclear. The CDR3 protein is CANSYIDNYGYTF. CDR3 in DNA: TGTGCCAACAGTTACATAGATAACTATGGCTACACCTTC.